A selection of T cell receptor beta chains follows, all from one sample in a study of PD-1 blockade in classical Hodgkin lymphoma. Assay: immunoSEQ multiplex PCR; the TCRdb copy retains only in-frame clones and omits some. The sample has about 17,000 clones; about 90% are singletons. Sequences were obtained from peripheral blood mononuclear cells (PBMCs). All receptors come from a human donor with classical Hodgkin lymphoma. Each CDR3 is given with its conserved first and last residue. The D gene is left open where the match is weak. Only some rows state a clone size, as once, few, many or a class for expanded clones.

.,TRBD2,TRBJ2-1,TRBV11-2,CASSLIASGRSYNEQFF,TGTGCCAGCAGCTTAATAGCTAGCGGGAGGTCCTACAATGAGCAGTTCTTC
.,TRBD1,TRBJ2-1,TRBV27,CASSRRDRGRDEQFF,TGTGCCAGCAGCCGCCGGGACAGGGGCAGGGATGAGCAGTTCTTC
.,TRBD2,TRBJ2-1,TRBV5-5,CASSHGTSDFQTQFF,TGTGCCAGCAGCCATGGGACTAGCGATTTCCAAACCCAGTTCTTC
.,TRBD1,TRBJ1-2,TRBV18,CASSPGQGRANYGYTF,TGTGCCAGCTCACCGGGACAGGGGCGAGCTAACTATGGCTACACCTTC
once,TRBD2,TRBJ2-1,TRBV15,CATSSGVAGVEQFF,TGTGCCACCAGCAGTGGGGTAGCGGGAGTTGAGCAGTTCTTC
.,.,TRBJ2-2,TRBV30,CAWRGVSIRTSGELFF,TGTGCCTGGAGGGGGGTATCAATCCGGACCTCCGGGGAGCTGTTTTTT
.,.,TRBJ1-3,TRBV28,CASSVVGASGNTIYF,TGTGCCAGCAGCGTGGTGGGTGCCTCTGGAAACACCATATATTTT
.,TRBD1,TRBJ1-5,TRBV28,CASSPTLGQGYQPQHF,TGTGCCAGCAGTCCTACCCTGGGACAGGGATATCAGCCCCAGCATTTT
.,TRBD1,TRBJ1-1,TRBV11-2,CASSAGQGVAFF,TGTGCCAGCAGCGCGGGACAGGGGGTCGCTTTCTTT
.,.,TRBJ2-3,TRBV19,CASSITTGLDTQYF,TGTGCCAGTAGTATCACTACAGGGTTGGATACGCAGTATTTT
.,TRBD1,TRBJ2-3,TRBV30,CAWARQGKTDTQYF,TGTGCCTGGGCCCGACAGGGAAAAACAGATACGCAGTATTTT
.,.,TRBJ1-4,TRBV6-5,CASSYSGEKLFF,TGTGCCAGCAGTTACTCCGGGGAAAAACTGTTTTTT
.,.,TRBJ2-7,TRBV4-3,CASSQSQQGPYEQYF,TGCGCCAGCAGCCAATCCCAACAGGGCCCCTACGAGCAGTACTTC
once,TRBD1,TRBJ1-2,TRBV7-9,CASSRAGTGANYGYTF,TGTGCCAGCAGCCGAGCCGGGACAGGAGCTAACTATGGCTACACCTTC
.,.,TRBJ1-2,TRBV28,CASIATGYGYTF,TGTGCCAGCATTGCCACAGGCTATGGCTACACCTTC
.,.,TRBJ1-1,TRBV25-1,CASSKSTSNTEAFF,TGTGCCAGCAGTAAGTCCACATCGAACACTGAAGCTTTCTTT
.,.,TRBJ1-1,TRBV7-8,CASGLGRRLRTEAFF,TGTGCCAGCGGCTTAGGGCGGAGGCTTAGAACTGAAGCTTTCTTT
.,.,TRBJ1-2,TRBV19,CASSIIGQPNYGYTF,TGTGCCAGTAGTATAATCGGACAACCTAACTATGGCTACACCTTC
.,.,TRBJ2-2,TRBV4-3,CASRGRGELFF,TGCGCCAGCAGAGGTCGCGGGGAGCTGTTTTTT
.,.,TRBJ2-1,TRBV29-1,CSVRYDEQFF,TGCAGCGTTAGGTACGATGAGCAGTTCTTC
.,.,TRBJ1-5,TRBV19,CASSGQNNQPQHF,TGTGCCAGTAGTGGCCAGAACAATCAGCCCCAGCATTTT
few,.,TRBJ1-2,TRBV5-8,CASSPEAGIYGYTF,TGTGCCAGCAGCCCGGAGGCGGGTATCTATGGCTACACCTTC
once,TRBD2,TRBJ2-5,TRBV2,CARGGGRETQYF,TGTGCCAGGGGGGGAGGGAGAGAGACCCAGTACTTC
.,.,TRBJ1-3,TRBV18,CASSPSDGGNTIYF,TGTGCCAGCTCACCAAGCGACGGTGGAAACACCATATATTTT
.,TRBD2,TRBJ2-1,TRBV10-3,CAISESPSGLRYNEQFF,TGTGCCATCAGTGAGTCACCTAGCGGTCTACGGTACAATGAGCAGTTCTTC
.,.,TRBJ2-7,TRBV2,CASSIQQLTYF,TGTGCCAGCAGTATTCAGCAGTTGACGTACTTC
.,.,TRBJ2-3,TRBV18,CASSPNVRTDTQYF,TGTGCCAGCTCACCAAACGTACGCACAGATACGCAGTATTTT
.,.,TRBJ1-2,TRBV5-1,CASSPTQSNYGYTF,TGCGCCAGCAGCCCTACCCAATCTAACTATGGCTACACCTTC
.,.,TRBJ1-2,TRBV28,CASSRGINYGYTF,TGTGCCAGCAGTCGGGGCATCAACTATGGCTACACCTTC
.,.,TRBJ1-1,TRBV28,CASKGGYTEAFF,TGTGCCAGCAAGGGGGGATACACTGAAGCTTTCTTT
.,.,TRBJ2-7,TRBV5-5,CASSPLDLSQYF,TGTGCCAGCAGCCCCCTCGATTTGTCGCAGTACTTC
once,.,TRBJ2-3,TRBV2,CASSLTGTQRDTQYF,TGTGCCAGCAGTTTAACCGGGACCCAGCGGGATACGCAGTATTTT
.,.,TRBJ2-1,TRBV11-3,CASSFLGATYNEQFF,TGTGCCAGCAGCTTCCTCGGGGCCACCTACAATGAGCAGTTCTTC
.,.,TRBJ2-1,TRBV9,CASSVRTGLYNEQFF,TGTGCCAGCAGCGTAAGAACGGGGCTTTACAATGAGCAGTTCTTC
.,.,TRBJ2-3,TRBV7-6,CASSLSREYSTDTQYF,TGTGCCAGCAGCTTAAGCAGGGAGTACAGCACAGATACGCAGTATTTT
.,.,TRBJ1-1,TRBV28,CASSLSGGREGAFF,TGTGCCAGCAGTTTAAGTGGCGGCAGGGAAGGAGCTTTCTTT
.,.,TRBJ2-2,TRBV9,CASSGRGGGSTNTGELFF,TGTGCCAGCAGCGGTCGCGGTGGGGGGTCCACGAACACCGGGGAGCTGTTTTTT
few,TRBD1,TRBJ1-1,TRBV19,CASIRGQGVEAFF,TGTGCCAGTATAAGGGGACAGGGGGTGGAAGCTTTCTTT
.,TRBD2,TRBJ2-5,TRBV11-2,CASSPPGLVFGRRTQYF,TGTGCCAGCAGTCCTCCGGGACTAGTTTTTGGTCGAAGGACCCAGTACTTC
.,TRBD1,TRBJ1-2,TRBV19,CASSDDRAYGYTF,TGTGCCAGTAGTGACGACAGGGCCTATGGCTACACCTTC